A single sample is the source of the 17 T cell receptor beta chains below, sequenced in a study of monozygotic twins with inflammatory bowel disease. No DNA is given; TCRdb re-called the 5' RACE reads and lists each CDR3 protein once. The sample totals 190,000 or so distinct CDR3 sequences; its top ten clones hold approximately 1.6%. The specimen sequenced was blood. Source of these receptors: a human donor with ulcerative colitis or Crohn's disease, or a healthy co-twin of an affected twin (not recorded which).

J is TRBJ2-3 and V is TRBV20-1; with no DNA, the TCRdb D assignment of TRBD2 cannot be verified. CDR3 length: 18 residues. Germline V lookup: CDR1 DFQATT, CDR2 SNEGSKA (reference sequence). The CDR3 sequence: CSANLLAGGPLSTDTQYF.

CDR3 amino acids: CASSPGRSQEQYF. V gene TRBV18 combines with J gene TRBJ2-7. CDR1 is KGHSH, CDR2 LQKENI, per germline. This CDR3 has 13 residues. The variable domain in full, with the rest retrieved from reference TRBV18 and TRBJ2-7, is NAGVMQNPRHLVRRRGQEARLRCSPMKGHSHVYWYRQLPEEGLKFMVYLQKENIIDESGMPKERFSAEFPKEGPSILRIQQVVRGDSAAYFCASSPGRSQEQYFGPGTRLTVT.

The chain combines TRBV5-1 with TRBJ1-2. Looked up from germline, CDR1 is SGHRS and CDR2 is YFSETQ. This CDR3 spans 12 amino acids. CDR3 loop: CASSGSTAGYTF.

This chain uses TRBV7-2 with TRBJ1-4; TCRdb designates TRBD1, a call that cannot be tested without DNA. Germline V lookup: CDR1 SGHTA, CDR2 FQGNSA. The CDR3 loop spans 15 amino acids. The CDR3 reads CASSQRQGNGRKLFF.

The rearrangement joins TRBV6-1 to TRBJ1-5. In germline, CDR1 is MNHNS, CDR2 SASEGT. The CDR3 contains 12 residues. The CDR3 region is CASSEIGQPQHF.

V gene TRBV20-1 combines with J gene TRBJ1-3. The CDR3 sequence is 19 residues long. Germline-derived CDR1 and CDR2 are DFQATT and SNEGSKA (reference sequence). CDR3: CSARKPSSRPPFSGNTIYF.

This chain connects TRBV5-1 to TRBJ2-1; TCRdb lists TRBD1, though no DNA is available to test this call. Per the germline V gene, CDR1 is SGHRS and CDR2 is YFSETQ. The CDR3 has 16 residues. CDR3 sequence: CASSLGQGNVYNEQFF.

The chain uses TRBV12-3 or TRBV12-4 and TRBJ2-4; the D call from TCRdb, TRBD1, cannot be confirmed without DNA. This CDR3 is built from 13 residues. Here the CDR3 reads CASSLRGGGIQYF.

V is TRBV5-1 and J is TRBJ2-1; no DNA is available, so the TRBD1 call from TCRdb remains unchecked. CDR3 length: 14 amino acids. Germline V gene lookup returns CDR1 SGHRS and CDR2 YFSETQ. This CDR3 reads CASSQPSTGGEQFF.

The chain links TRBV6-1 to TRBJ1-4; TCRdb designates TRBD1, a call that cannot be tested without DNA. Germline CDR1 MNHNS, CDR2 SASEGT. The CDR3 is made up of 15 amino acids. The CDR3 loop reads CASTRRQGAGEKLFF.

The chain links TRBV2 to TRBJ1-2. The germline CDR1 and CDR2 sequences are SNHLY and FYNNEI. The CDR3 runs to 13 residues. The CDR3 spells CASIKMRRPGYTF.

The chain has TRBV9 and TRBJ1-2; lacking DNA, the TRBD1 call made by TCRdb goes unchecked. This CDR3 spans 14 amino acids. Germline V gene data show CDR1 as SGDLS and CDR2 as YYNGEE. The CDR3 protein is CASSVADRGPGYTF.

The V and J genes are TRBV7-9 and TRBJ1-2; TCRdb proposes TRBD1, but this gene call is untestable without DNA. Germline CDR1 is SEHNR and CDR2 is FQNEAQ (reference sequence). This CDR3 region has 15 residues. The CDR3 loop reads CASSLLRGLAYGYTF.

The rearrangement uses TRBV13 and TRBJ1-1. The CDR3 is 16 residues long. Germline CDR1 is PRHDT and CDR2 is FYEKMQ (reference sequence). CDR3 sequence reads: CASSRPRFHPDTEAFF.

The genes are TRBV20-1 and TRBJ1-4; TCRdb outputs TRBD1, but without DNA this stays unchecked. The CDR3 is 15 residues long. In germline, CDR1 is DFQATT, CDR2 SNEGSKA (reference sequence). The CDR3 spells CSARWPGRTNEKLFF.

The gene calls are TRBV6-6 and TRBJ2-4; absent DNA, TCRdb's TRBD1 call cannot be checked. This CDR3 contains 14 residues. Germline values: CDR1 MNHNY, CDR2 SVGAGI (reference sequence). CDR3 loop: CASSRQERENIQYF.

The rearrangement links TRBV20-1 to TRBJ1-2. CDR3 length: 13 residues. Germline CDR1 DFQATT, CDR2 SNEGSKA (reference sequence). The CDR3 reads CSVKTAPNYGYTF.